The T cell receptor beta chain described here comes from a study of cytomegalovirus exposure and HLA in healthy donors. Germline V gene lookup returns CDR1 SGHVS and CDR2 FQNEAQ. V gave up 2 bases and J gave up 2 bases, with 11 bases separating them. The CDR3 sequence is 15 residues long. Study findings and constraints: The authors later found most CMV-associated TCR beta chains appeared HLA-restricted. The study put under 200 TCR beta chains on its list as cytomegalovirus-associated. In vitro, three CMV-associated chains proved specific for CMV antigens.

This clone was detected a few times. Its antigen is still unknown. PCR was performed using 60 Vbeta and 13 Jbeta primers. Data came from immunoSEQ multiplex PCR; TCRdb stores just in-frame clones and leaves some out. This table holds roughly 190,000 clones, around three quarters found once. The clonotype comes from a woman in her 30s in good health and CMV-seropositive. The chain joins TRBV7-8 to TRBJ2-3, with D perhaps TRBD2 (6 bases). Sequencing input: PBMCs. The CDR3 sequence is CASSLSAGPTDTQYF. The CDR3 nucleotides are TGTGCCAGCAGCTTATCCGCGGGGCCCACAGATACGCAGTATTTT.